This TCR beta chain is from a study of CD8+ T cells in alopecia areata. The study's findings and limits: Normal scalp showed lower clonality than lesional scalp, especially alopecia totalis/universalis.

Extracted RNA was reverse transcribed, and the resulting cDNA served as sequencing template. Clones were sequenced by immunoSEQ multiplex PCR, and TCRdb holds only the in-frame ones, with some missing. The profile covers about 110,000 clones, none occurring a single time. This CDR3 has 13 amino acids. Germline V CDR1 and CDR2: LGHNA, YNLKQL (reference sequence). This clone was detected a few times. Its antigen is currently unknown. Mouse names are used for the genes. The CDR3 goes on 4 residues after the read ends, and that part is filled in from the germline J gene. V is TRBV5 and J is TRBJ2-7; D gene uncertain. The source material was lesional skin. The TCR was taken from a C3H/HeJ mouse with alopecia areata. This strain's MHC haplotype is H2-k. The CDR3 bases that were read are TGTGCCAGCAGCCAAGATCTGGTATAT. Its protein is CASSQDLVY. The entire CDR3 is CASSQDLVYEQYF.